The 5 T cell receptor beta chains given below trace back to one sample, sequenced in a study of T cells after yellow fever vaccination. A single record per CDR3 protein comes from TCRdb applying MiXCR to the 5' RACE reads. The sample yields 620,000 or so distinct CDR3 sequences, roughly an eighth seen once. The sample here was PBMCs, taken on the day of the yellow fever booster vaccination. All receptors derive from a man aged 25 to 45 who received the YFV17D yellow fever vaccine.

V gene TRBV7-3 combines with J gene TRBJ2-6; 7 bases line up with TRBD1. Looked up from germline, CDR1 is SGHTA and CDR2 is FQGTGA. Unmatched junction bases numbered 17, after V lost 5 bases and J lost 4 bases. This CDR3 has 19 residues. In nucleotides, the CDR3 is TGTGCCAGCAGCCCCCGCCTGGGACAGCGGCAGGCCGGGGCCAACGTCCTGACTTTC. Its translation: CASSPRLGQRQAGANVLTF.

The chain couples TRBV4-2 to TRBJ2-1, with TRBD2 matching over 9 bases. The CDR3 covers 16 residues. CDR1 and CDR2 (germline): LGHNA, YNFKEQ. The ends lost 5 bases at V and 7 bases at J; junction bases unmatched: 12. This CDR3 reads CASSTTGTSQVNEQFF. In nucleotides, the CDR3 is TGTGCCAGCAGCACCACCGGGACTAGCCAAGTAAATGAGCAGTTCTTC.

The chain recombines TRBV19 with TRBJ1-2; no clear D gene. This CDR3 has 12 residues. The ends were cut back, 10 bases at V and 5 bases at J, with 14 bases in the middle. The V gene's germline CDR1 is LNHDA and CDR2 SQIVND (reference sequence). The CDR3 protein is CATIGGGYGYTF. As DNA, the CDR3 is TGTGCCACCATCGGAGGAGGTTATGGCTACACCTTC.

This chain uses TRBV20-1 with TRBJ2-5; 8 nucleotides align to TRBD2. Germline V gene lookup returns CDR1 DFQATT and CDR2 SNEGSKA (reference sequence). The CDR3 has 16 amino acids. Trimming took 3 bases from V and 5 from J; bases not matched to a gene: 14. The CDR3 sequence: CSARRGSGVFGETQYF. The DNA of the CDR3 is TGCAGTGCTAGGAGAGGTAGCGGGGTTTTCGGTGAGACCCAGTACTTC.

This clonotype occurred a few times. The V and J genes are TRBV18 and TRBJ2-6; possibly TRBD1 for D (6 bases). Looked up from germline, CDR1 is KGHSH and CDR2 is LQKENI. The CDR3 is made up of 16 amino acids. Trimming cost V 3 bases and J 2 bases, with 11 bases left between them. The CDR3 DNA follows: TGTGCCAGCTCACCGGTCAGGGACACTGGGGCCAACGTCCTGACTTTC. Amino acids: CASSPVRDTGANVLTF.